Each of the 15 T cell receptor beta chains below was sequenced from the same sample in a study of beta chain features in type 1 diabetes. Study observations and caveats: All four CD4+ subsets from Type 1 diabetes patients carried moderately but significantly shorter TCRB CDR3s.

Every isolated RNA sample was fully reverse transcribed, so sequencing captured expressed TCRB transcripts. Measured with immunoSEQ multiplex PCR; TCRdb has only the in-frame clones, and not every one. The top ten hold just under 0.02% of the sample, which has under 300,000 clones, 14% seen once. These receptors' antigens are unknown. Source material: naive CD4+ T cells from blood. These receptors were collected from a man aged 25 to 45 with type 1 diabetes.

This clone turned up a few times. CDR3 bases: TGTGCCAGTAGTCAGGAAGGCGAGCAGTACTTC. Protein: CASSQEGEQYF. The V and J genes are TRBV19 and TRBJ2-7; no definite D call. V shed 5 bases and J shed 6 bases, with 8 bases lying between them. The CDR3 totals 11 residues. The germline gives CDR1 LNHDA, CDR2 SQIVND (reference sequence).

The V and J genes are TRBV19 and TRBJ2-1; D not resolved. Deletions cut 3 bases from V and 0 bases from J, with 9 bases between. This CDR3 is built from 15 residues. Looked up from germline, CDR1 is LNHDA and CDR2 is SQIVND (reference sequence). The CDR3 reads CASSMSFSSYNEQFF. CDR3 DNA sequence: TGTGCCAGTAGTATGAGCTTCTCCTCCTACAATGAGCAGTTCTTC.

This clone was seen more than once but under ten times. The chain uses TRBV30 and TRBJ2-7; the match to TRBD1 covers 7 bases. Germline V lookup: CDR1 GTSNPN, CDR2 SVGIG (reference sequence). CDR3 size: 11 residues. V trimming: 4 bases; J trimming: 3 bases; junction bases outside the gene matches: 0. The CDR3 here is CAWTGGYEQYF. CDR3 DNA: TGTGCCTGGACAGGGGGCTACGAGCAGTACTTC.

The gene calls are TRBV19 and TRBJ1-5, with TRBD1 identical over 8 bases. The CDR3 is made up of 16 amino acids. With V trimmed by 3 bases and J by 2 bases, 6 bases remained unmatched. The germline V gene encodes CDR1 LNHDA and CDR2 SQIVND (reference sequence). The CDR3 sequence is CASSMATGAGNQPQHF. For the CDR3, the DNA is TGTGCCAGTAGTATGGCGACAGGGGCCGGCAATCAGCCCCAGCATTTT.

V and J are TRBV28 and TRBJ2-7; 10 bases map to TRBD1. This CDR3 is built from 14 residues. Trimming at V came to 6 bases and at J to 6 bases, leaving 8 bases not matched to a gene. Germline lookup yields CDR1 MDHEN and CDR2 SYDVKM. CDR3 amino acids: CASSHRQGASEQYF. The CDR3 nucleotides are TGTGCCAGCAGCCATCGACAGGGGGCGAGCGAGCAGTACTTC.

The V call is TRBV28, the J call TRBJ2-1; D may be TRBD2 (5 bases). CDR3 length: 16 residues. Trimming shortened V by 5 bases and J by 0 bases, and 14 bases separated the two germline ends. Germline V gene data show CDR1 as MDHEN and CDR2 as SYDVKM. The CDR3, as DNA: TGTGCCAGCAGTGCGCCGGGATCAAGCTCCTACAATGAGCAGTTCTTC. This gives the protein CASSAPGSSSYNEQFF.

The chain uses TRBV4-1 and TRBJ2-3, with TRBD1 matching 7 bases. Trimming cost V 0 bases and J 1 base; bases outside gene matches: 7. The CDR3 spans 17 residues. The germline V gene has CDR1 MGHRA and CDR2 YSYEKL. CDR3 bases: TGCGCCAGCAGCCAAGAATCTTGGGACAGTGGCACAGATACGCAGTATTTT. This translates into CASSQESWDSGTDTQYF.

In the case of this clone: This same CDR3 is encoded by further DNA sequences in the sample. J is TRBJ1-1 and V is TRBV7-6; D gene ambiguous. The germline CDR1 and CDR2 sequences are SGHVS and FNYEAQ. The CDR3 loop spans 13 amino acids. The V and J ends lost 2 bases and 1 base respectively, with 5 bases between them. The CDR3 loop is CASSLQENTEAFF. The CDR3 nucleotides are TGTGCCAGCAGCTTACAGGAGAACACTGAAGCTTTCTTT.

This rearrangement joins TRBV15 to TRBJ2-7; possibly TRBD1 for D (6 bases). V lost 0 bases and J lost 7, with 19 bases in between. Per germline, CDR1 LNHNV and CDR2 YYDKDF (reference sequence). The CDR3 is made up of 16 amino acids. This chain's CDR3 is CATSRDGGHKDGEQYF. For the CDR3, the DNA is TGTGCCACCAGCAGAGATGGGGGACACAAGGATGGGGAGCAGTACTTC.

The chain employs TRBV4-1 and TRBJ1-4, with TRBD1 matching over 7 bases. The V gene end was trimmed by 0 bases and the J gene end by 7 bases; junction bases not matched to a gene: 5. This CDR3 comprises 15 residues. Germline V gives CDR1 MGHRA, CDR2 YSYEKL. DNA of the CDR3: TGCGCCAGCAGCCAAGATCGACAGGGAGGTGAAAAACTGTTTTTT. Amino acids: CASSQDRQGGEKLFF.

The chain carries TRBV4-1 and TRBJ1-1, with 7 bases aligning to TRBD1. Germline V gene lookup returns CDR1 MGHRA and CDR2 YSYEKL. Trimming took 4 bases from V and 4 from J; bases not matched to a gene: 9. This CDR3 contains 15 residues. CDR3: CASSRLHRGGTEAFF. CDR3 in DNA: TGCGCCAGCAGCCGACTACACAGGGGTGGCACTGAAGCTTTCTTT.

The chain employs TRBV6-1 and TRBJ2-1; D might be TRBD2 (5 bases). Germline V CDR1 and CDR2: MNHNS, SASEGT. This CDR3 has 14 residues. V lost 4 bases to trimming and J lost 1 base, with 8 bases between them. The CDR3 DNA reads as TGTGCCAGCAGTGGAGGGAGTTCCTACAATGAGCAGTTCTTC. Encoded protein: CASSGGSSYNEQFF.

The CDR3 spells CASSLTGGSYSYGYTF. In DNA form, the CDR3 reads TGTGCCAGCAGCTTGACAGGGGGCAGTTATAGCTATGGCTACACCTTC. The chain recombines TRBV5-4 with TRBJ1-2; 9 bases align to TRBD1. CDR3 length: 16 amino acids. Germline V gene sequence: CDR1 SGHNT, CDR2 YYREEE (reference sequence). Trimming removed 1 base from V and 4 bases from J; junction bases left unmatched: 8.

This clone was detected only a few times. The rearrangement uses TRBV5-1 and TRBJ2-2, with D maybe TRBD1 (6 bases). The CDR3 loop spans 16 amino acids. V lost 0 bases and J lost 0, with 9 bases in between. Germline lookup yields CDR1 SGHRS and CDR2 YFSETQ. CDR3 region: CASSLVGGANTGELFF. The CDR3 DNA sequence: TGCGCCAGCAGCTTGGTTGGGGGCGCGAACACCGGGGAGCTGTTTTTT.

In its sample, this clone was seen a few times. The chain uses TRBV7-9 and TRBJ1-1; TRBD1 matches at 7 bases. The CDR3 extends over 14 amino acids. Trimming cost V 1 base and J 2 bases; bases outside gene matches: 1. Germline lookup yields CDR1 SEHNR and CDR2 FQNEAQ (reference sequence). The CDR3 nucleotides read TGTGCCAGCAGCTTAGAAGGGGGCAACACTGAAGCTTTCTTT. Its protein product is CASSLEGGNTEAFF.